The 5 T cell receptor beta chains below all came from one sample that was sequenced in a study of cytomegalovirus exposure and HLA in healthy donors. Primers included in the PCR were 60 Vbeta and 13 Jbeta primers. Sequencing used immunoSEQ multiplex PCR; TCRdb keeps in-frame clones, though not all of them. This table has approximately 170,000 clones, around four fifths appearing once. The sequenced sample consisted of PBMCs. Receptors were obtained from a female donor in good health and CMV-seronegative.

This chain links TRBV19 with TRBJ1-2; D unresolved. The CDR3 runs to 15 residues. V lost 5 bases, J lost 0 bases, and 13 bases lay in between. Germline CDR1 reads LNHDA; CDR2 reads SQIVND (reference sequence). The CDR3 loop reads CASSPGEYTNYGYTF. The CDR3 bases are TGTGCCAGTAGTCCCGGGGAGTATACTAACTATGGCTACACCTTC.

The V gene is TRBV6-1, the J gene TRBJ2-3, with 11 bases identical to TRBD2. V dropped 2 bases and J dropped 7; count of bases not matched to a gene: 8. The germline CDR1 and CDR2 sequences are MNHNS and SASEGT. The CDR3 totals 16 residues. The CDR3 loop is CASSESLAGGGNTQYF. In DNA form, the CDR3 reads TGTGCCAGCAGTGAATCCCTAGCGGGGGGCGGAAATACGCAGTATTTT.

This clone has just a few counts. This rearrangement joins TRBV6-1 to TRBJ2-3; D perhaps matches TRBD2 (5 bases). CDR1 and CDR2 (germline): MNHNS, SASEGT. V dropped 4 bases and J dropped 5 bases, with 13 bases sitting between them. The CDR3 runs to 14 residues. The CDR3 region has the DNA TGTGCCAGCAGTGCCGGGATGGCGGGAGATACGCAGTATTTT. Residues: CASSAGMAGDTQYF.

CDR3 coding DNA: TGTGCCACCAGCAGAGATCTGAACACCATATATTTT. Protein product: CATSRDLNTIYF. The chain joins TRBV15 to TRBJ1-3; the D is unclear. This CDR3 contains 12 residues. V was pared by 0 bases and J by 7 bases, with 4 bases between. Germline CDR1 is LNHNV and CDR2 is YYDKDF (reference sequence).

V gene TRBV4-3 combines with J gene TRBJ2-7; 7 nucleotides match TRBD1. Per germline, CDR1 LGHNA and CDR2 YSLEER. The CDR3 has 14 amino acids. The J segment lost 3 bases and the V segment lost 1 base, leaving 3 bases of the junction unmatched. CDR3 sequence (DNA): TGCGCCAGCAGCCAAGGACAGGGACACTACGAGCAGTACTTC. Translated, it gives CASSQGQGHYEQYF.